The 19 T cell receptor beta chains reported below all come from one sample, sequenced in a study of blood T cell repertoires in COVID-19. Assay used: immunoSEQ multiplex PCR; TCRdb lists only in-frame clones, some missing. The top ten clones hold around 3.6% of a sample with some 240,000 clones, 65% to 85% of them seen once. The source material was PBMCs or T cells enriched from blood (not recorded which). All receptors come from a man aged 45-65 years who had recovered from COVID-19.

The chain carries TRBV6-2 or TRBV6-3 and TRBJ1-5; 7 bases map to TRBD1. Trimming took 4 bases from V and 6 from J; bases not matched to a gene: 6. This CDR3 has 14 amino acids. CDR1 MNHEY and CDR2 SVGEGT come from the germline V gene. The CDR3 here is CASSSRQGVQPQHF. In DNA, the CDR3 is TGTGCCAGCAGTTCCAGACAGGGTGTTCAGCCCCAGCATTTT.

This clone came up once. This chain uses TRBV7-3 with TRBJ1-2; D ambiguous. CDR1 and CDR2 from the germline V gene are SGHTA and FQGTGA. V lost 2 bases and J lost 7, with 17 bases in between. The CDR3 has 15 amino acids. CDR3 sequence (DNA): TGTGCCAGCAGCTTAGATGGCAGAGAGGAAAGTGGCTACACCTTC. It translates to CASSLDGREESGYTF.

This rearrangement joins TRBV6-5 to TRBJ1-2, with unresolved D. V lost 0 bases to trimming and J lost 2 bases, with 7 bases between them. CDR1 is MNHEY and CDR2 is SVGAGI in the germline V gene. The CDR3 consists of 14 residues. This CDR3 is CASSYSAQNYGYTF. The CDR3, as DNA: TGTGCCAGCAGTTACTCAGCACAGAACTATGGCTACACCTTC.

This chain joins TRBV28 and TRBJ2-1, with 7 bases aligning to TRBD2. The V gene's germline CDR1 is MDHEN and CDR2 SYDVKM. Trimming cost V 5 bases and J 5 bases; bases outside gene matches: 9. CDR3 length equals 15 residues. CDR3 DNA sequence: TGTGCCAGCAGTCTAGTGAGGACTAGGAACAATGAGCAGTTCTTC. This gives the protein CASSLVRTRNNEQFF.

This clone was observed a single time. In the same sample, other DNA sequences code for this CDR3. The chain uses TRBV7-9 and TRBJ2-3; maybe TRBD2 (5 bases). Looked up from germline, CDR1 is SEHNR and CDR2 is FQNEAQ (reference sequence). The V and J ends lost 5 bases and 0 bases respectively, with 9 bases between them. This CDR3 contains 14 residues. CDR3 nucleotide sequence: TGTGCCAGCAGCCCTAGCACTAGCACAGATACGCAGTATTTT. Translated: CASSPSTSTDTQYF.

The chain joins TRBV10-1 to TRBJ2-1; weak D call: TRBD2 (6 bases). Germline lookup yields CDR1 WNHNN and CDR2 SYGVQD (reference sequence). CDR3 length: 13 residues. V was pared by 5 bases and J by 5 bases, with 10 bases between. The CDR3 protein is CASSLGLDNEQFF. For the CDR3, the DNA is TGCGCCAGCAGTCTGGGACTTGACAATGAGCAGTTCTTC.

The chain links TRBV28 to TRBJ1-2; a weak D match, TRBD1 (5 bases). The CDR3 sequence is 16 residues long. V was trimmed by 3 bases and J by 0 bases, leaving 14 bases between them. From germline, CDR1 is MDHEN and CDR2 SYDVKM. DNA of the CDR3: TGTGCCAGCAGTTTGATACAGGCCCTAACTAACTATGGCTACACCTTC. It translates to CASSLIQALTNYGYTF.

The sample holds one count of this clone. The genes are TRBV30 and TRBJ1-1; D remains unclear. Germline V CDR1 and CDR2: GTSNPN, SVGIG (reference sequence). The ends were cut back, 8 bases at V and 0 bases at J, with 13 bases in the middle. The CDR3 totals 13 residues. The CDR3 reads CAGMQRMNTEAFF. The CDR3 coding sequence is TGTGCCGGGATGCAGCGTATGAACACTGAAGCTTTCTTT.

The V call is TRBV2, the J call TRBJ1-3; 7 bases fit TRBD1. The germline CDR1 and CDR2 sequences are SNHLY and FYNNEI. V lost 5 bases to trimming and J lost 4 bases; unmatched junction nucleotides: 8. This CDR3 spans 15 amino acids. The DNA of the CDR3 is TGTGCCAGCAGTCCTCGACAGGGAGCAGGAAACACCATATATTTT. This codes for CASSPRQGAGNTIYF.

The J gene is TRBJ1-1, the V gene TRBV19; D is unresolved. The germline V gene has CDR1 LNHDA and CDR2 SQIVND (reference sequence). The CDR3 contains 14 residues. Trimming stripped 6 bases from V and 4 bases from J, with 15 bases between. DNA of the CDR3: TGTGCCAGTAGGTATCGGGAGGTTGGCACTGAAGCTTTCTTT. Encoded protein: CASRYREVGTEAFF.

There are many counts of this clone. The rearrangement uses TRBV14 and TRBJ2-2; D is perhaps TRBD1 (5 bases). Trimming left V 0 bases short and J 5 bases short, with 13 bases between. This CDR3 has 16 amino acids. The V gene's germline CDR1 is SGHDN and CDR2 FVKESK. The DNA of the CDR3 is TGTGCCAGCAGCCAAGATAGCAGGGTTAGAACCGGGGAGCTGTTTTTT. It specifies CASSQDSRVRTGELFF. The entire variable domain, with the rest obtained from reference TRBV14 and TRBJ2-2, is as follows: EAGVTQFPSHSVIEKGQTVTLRCDPISGHDNLYWYRRVMGKEIKFLLHFVKESKQDESGMPNNRFLAERTGGTYSTLKVQPAELEDSGVYFCASSQDSRVRTGELFFGEGSRLTVL.

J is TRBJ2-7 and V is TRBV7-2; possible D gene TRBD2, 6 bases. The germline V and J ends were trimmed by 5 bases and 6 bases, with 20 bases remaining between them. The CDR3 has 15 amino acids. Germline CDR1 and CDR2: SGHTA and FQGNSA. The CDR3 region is CASSIYREPAAEQYF. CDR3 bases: TGTGCCAGCAGCATATACCGGGAGCCGGCAGCCGAGCAGTACTTC.

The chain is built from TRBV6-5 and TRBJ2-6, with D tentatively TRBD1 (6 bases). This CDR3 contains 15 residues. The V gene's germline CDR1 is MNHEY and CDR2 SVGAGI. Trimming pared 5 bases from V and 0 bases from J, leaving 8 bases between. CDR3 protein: CASSTGYSGANVLTF. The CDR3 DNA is TGTGCCAGCAGTACAGGGTACTCTGGGGCCAACGTCCTGACTTTC.

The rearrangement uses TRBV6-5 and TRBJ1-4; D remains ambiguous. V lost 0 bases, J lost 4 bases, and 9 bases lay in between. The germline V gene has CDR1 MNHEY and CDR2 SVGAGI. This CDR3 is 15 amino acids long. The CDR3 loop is CASSYSSGLNEKLFF. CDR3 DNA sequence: TGTGCCAGCAGTTACTCATCAGGACTTAATGAAAAACTGTTTTTT.

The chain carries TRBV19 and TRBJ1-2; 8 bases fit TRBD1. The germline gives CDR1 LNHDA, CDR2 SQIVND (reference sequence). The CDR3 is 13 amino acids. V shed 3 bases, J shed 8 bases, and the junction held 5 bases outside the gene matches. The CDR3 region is CASSIGTGQGYTF. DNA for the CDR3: TGTGCCAGTAGTATTGGGACAGGTCAAGGCTACACCTTC.

The CDR3 nucleotides read TGTGCCAGTAGTATCCAGGGGGGAAGGTCCTACAATGAGCAGTTCTTC. This codes for CASSIQGGRSYNEQFF. The rearrangement joins TRBV19 to TRBJ2-1; D possibly corresponds to TRBD1 (7 bases). CDR1 LNHDA and CDR2 SQIVND come from the germline V gene (reference sequence). The germline V and J ends were trimmed by 3 bases and 1 base, with 13 bases remaining between them. This CDR3 region has 16 residues.

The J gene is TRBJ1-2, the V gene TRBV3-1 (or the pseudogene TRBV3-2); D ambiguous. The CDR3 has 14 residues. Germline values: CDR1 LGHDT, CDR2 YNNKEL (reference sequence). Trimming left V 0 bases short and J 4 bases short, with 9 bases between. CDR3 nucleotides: TGTGCCAGCAGCCAAGAACCCCCACTCTATGGCTACACCTTC. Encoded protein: CASSQEPPLYGYTF.

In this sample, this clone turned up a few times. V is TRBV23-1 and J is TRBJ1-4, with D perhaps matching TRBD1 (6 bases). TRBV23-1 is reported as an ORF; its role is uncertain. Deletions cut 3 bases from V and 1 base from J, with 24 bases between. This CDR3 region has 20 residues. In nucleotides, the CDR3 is TGCGCCAGCAGTCACCCATCAAGGACAGAAGGAAACGGAACTAATGAAAAACTGTTTTTT. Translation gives CASSHPSRTEGNGTNEKLFF.

The CDR3 protein is CASRAVGSYEQYF. The DNA for the CDR3 is TGTGCCAGCAGGGCGGTAGGCTCCTACGAGCAGTACTTC. V gene TRBV28 combines with J gene TRBJ2-7; D not resolved. Germline lookup yields CDR1 MDHEN and CDR2 SYDVKM. V was clipped by 6 bases and J by 0 bases, with 9 bases between them. The CDR3 consists of 13 residues.